Below are 21 T cell receptor beta chains sequenced from a single sample in a study of molecular identifiers for immune sequencing clone quantification. MiXCR, run by TCRdb on the PCR reads, gives a single entry per CDR3 protein. The table has about 36,000 distinct CDR3 sequences, approximately 17% seen once. The sequenced sample was naive CD8+ T cells from blood, with Jurkat cell RNA spiked in. Subset of the sample: FACS-sorted CD8+CD4-CCR7+CD45RA+ naive T cells. The receptors were sampled from a human donor in good health. Some libraries in this study had Jurkat cell RNA spiked in.

This clonotype was seen a few times. The V gene is TRBV19, the J gene TRBJ1-6; D might be TRBD1 (6 bases). Per the germline V gene, CDR1 is LNHDA and CDR2 is SQIVND (reference sequence). V lost 6 bases to trimming and J lost 5 bases, with 11 bases between them. The CDR3 runs to 14 residues. This CDR3 reads CASRPGHNNSPLHF. The CDR3 DNA follows: TGTGCCAGTAGACCGGGACACAATAATTCACCCCTCCACTTT. Full variable domain (remainder filled in from reference TRBV19 and TRBJ1-6): DGGITQSPKYLFRKEGQNVTLSCEQNLNHDAMYWYRQDPGQGLRLIYYSQIVNDFQKGDIAEGYSVSREKKESFPLTVTSAQKNPTAFYLCASRPGHNNSPLHFGNGTRLTVT.

This clonotype was seen just once. This may be a read error, as it is one base from a much larger clone. The chain joins TRBV6-5 to TRBJ2-7; possibly TRBD1 for D (6 bases). CDR1 MNHEY and CDR2 SVGAGI come from the germline V gene. V lost 5 bases to trimming and J lost 6 bases, with 14 bases between them. This CDR3 comprises 13 residues. In DNA form, the CDR3 reads TGTGCCAGCAGTCACCCCGGACAGACCGAGCAGTACTTC. Its protein product is CASSHPGQTEQYF.

This clonotype has a count of ten or more. The chain employs TRBV7-2 and TRBJ2-7; D may be TRBD2 (6 bases). V lost 5 bases and J 4 bases, leaving 18 bases between the germline ends. The germline V gene has CDR1 SGHTA and CDR2 FQGNSA. This CDR3 has 15 residues. The CDR3 here is CASSPRGAGDYEQYF. CDR3 sequence (DNA): TGTGCCAGCAGCCCCCGAGGAGCGGGTGATTACGAGCAGTACTTC. The full variable domain, its missing parts supplied by reference TRBV7-2 and TRBJ2-7, is GAGVSQSPSNKVTEKGKDVELRCDPISGHTALYWYRQSLGQGLEFLIYFQGNSAPDKSGLPSDRFSAERTGGSVSTLTIQRTQQEDSAVYLCASSPRGAGDYEQYFGPGTRLTVT.

This clonotype was recorded at least ten times. The chain uses TRBV7-2 and TRBJ2-2; TRBD2 matches at 15 bases. The CDR3 has 15 residues. From germline, CDR1 is SGHTA and CDR2 FQGNSA. The V gene end was trimmed by 4 bases and the J gene end by 10 bases; junction bases not matched to a gene: 4. The CDR3, as DNA: TGTGCCAGCAGCTCCGGGACTAGCGGGAGGAAGGAGCTGTTTTTT. Translated: CASSSGTSGRKELFF.

This chain uses TRBV12-5 with TRBJ1-4, with D uncertain. The CDR3 totals 20 residues. V was cut by 4 bases and J by 5 bases, with 29 bases left in between. CDR1 LGHNT and CDR2 FRNRAP come from the germline V gene. This CDR3 reads CASGWPKCSRAQYQNEKLFF. The CDR3 DNA is TGTGCTAGTGGTTGGCCGAAATGCAGCCGAGCCCAATACCAGAATGAAAAACTGTTTTTT.

This clonotype was seen many times. The chain recombines TRBV19 with TRBJ2-1, with TRBD2 identical over 9 bases. Per germline, CDR1 LNHDA and CDR2 SQIVND (reference sequence). Losses at the gene ends were 2 bases for V and 4 bases for J; bases not matched to a gene: 3. The CDR3 covers 15 residues. For the CDR3, the DNA is TGTGCCAGTAGTATAACCGCGGGAGGGTACAATGAGCAGTTCTTC. Its translation is CASSITAGGYNEQFF.

The rearrangement joins TRBV5-6 to TRBJ2-3; weak D call: TRBD2 (5 bases). This CDR3 is built from 15 residues. V was cut by 4 bases and J by 3 bases, with 15 bases left in between. The germline gives CDR1 SGHDT, CDR2 YYEEEE. CDR3 nucleotides: TGTGCCAGCAGCCAAGCTAGCCACGTAACAGATACGCAGTATTTT. It is translated as CASSQASHVTDTQYF.

The rearrangement uses TRBV20-1 and TRBJ2-1; D is uncertain. The ends were cut back, 3 bases at V and 6 bases at J, with 9 bases in the middle. The CDR3 length is 12 residues. Per germline, CDR1 DFQATT and CDR2 SNEGSKA (reference sequence). CDR3 sequence reads: CSARLTGNEQFF. CDR3 DNA: TGCAGTGCTAGGCTCACGGGCAATGAGCAGTTCTTC.

Concerning this clonotype: Just one base apart from a much larger clone, this may be a read error. The rearrangement links TRBV27 to TRBJ2-7; TRBD1 agrees at 7 bases. This CDR3 is built from 14 residues. Unmatched junction bases numbered 4, after V lost 5 bases and J lost 0 bases. CDR1 and CDR2 (germline): MNHEY, SMNVEV (reference sequence). In nucleotides, the CDR3 is TGTGCCAGCAGTAGGGGGACAGACTCCTACGAGCAGTACTTC. This translates into CASSRGTDSYEQYF.

The CDR3 here is CASSETLGIPLHF. CDR3 DNA: TGTGCCAGCAGCGAGACCTTGGGGATACCCCTCCACTTT. The chain couples TRBV28 to TRBJ1-6; D gene ambiguous. V dropped 6 bases and J dropped 12 bases, with 15 bases sitting between them. Germline-derived CDR1 and CDR2 are MDHEN and SYDVKM. The CDR3 covers 13 residues. The variable domain in full, with the rest retrieved from reference TRBV28 and TRBJ1-6, is DVKVTQSSRYLVKRTGEKVFLECVQDMDHENMFWYRQDPGLGLRLIYFSYDVKMKEKGDIPEGYSVSREKKERFSLILESASTNQTSMYLCASSETLGIPLHFGNGTRLTVT.

This clonotype was seen at least ten times. The chain has TRBV6-2 or TRBV6-3 and TRBJ1-3; D gene ambiguous. Germline V gene sequence: CDR1 MNHEY, CDR2 SVGEGT. The CDR3 is 12 residues long. V gave up 8 bases and J gave up 1 base, with 6 bases separating them. In DNA, the CDR3 is TGTGCCAGCCGAGGATCTGGAAACACCATATATTTT. It yields the protein CASRGSGNTIYF.

This clonotype was observed at least ten times. The V gene is TRBV15, the J gene TRBJ2-3; D not resolved. The V gene's germline CDR1 is LNHNV and CDR2 YYDKDF (reference sequence). The CDR3 extends over 17 amino acids. V gave up 3 bases and J gave up 3 bases, with 19 bases separating them. This CDR3 reads CATSSSVFGQQTDTQYF. CDR3 sequence (DNA): TGTGCCACCAGCAGTTCTGTATTCGGGCAGCAGACAGATACGCAGTATTTT.

The chain employs TRBV19 and TRBJ1-5; D is unclear. This CDR3 comprises 15 residues. The V end was cut by 0 bases, the J end by 6 bases, with 12 bases between. Germline V gives CDR1 LNHDA, CDR2 SQIVND (reference sequence). The CDR3 loop is CASSIEGWVSQPQHF. DNA for the CDR3: TGTGCCAGTAGTATAGAGGGCTGGGTGAGTCAGCCCCAGCATTTT.

In this sample, this clonotype turned up many times. V gene TRBV5-1 combines with J gene TRBJ2-2; a possible D gene is TRBD2 (6 bases). The CDR3 is 16 residues long. From germline, CDR1 is SGHRS and CDR2 YFSETQ. The germline V and J ends were trimmed by 1 base and 3 bases, with 13 bases remaining between them. In nucleotides, the CDR3 is TGCGCCAGCAGCTTGTTTGGGGGGATGGACACCGGGGAGCTGTTTTTT. This encodes CASSLFGGMDTGELFF.

This clonotype was observed many times. This rearrangement joins TRBV5-6 to TRBJ2-7, with D maybe TRBD1 (5 bases). Germline CDR1 is SGHDT and CDR2 is YYEEEE. This CDR3 comprises 15 residues. V was clipped by 5 bases and J by 5 bases, with 20 bases between them. The CDR3 nucleotides read TGTGCCAGCAGGACGGTGCAGGGCGATTCGGACGAGCAGTACTTC. It specifies CASRTVQGDSDEQYF.

This clonotype was recorded many times. The rearrangement joins TRBV28 to TRBJ1-3; D gene uncertain. CDR3 length: 16 residues. Deletions cut 2 bases from V and 2 bases from J, with 13 bases between. Germline loops: CDR1 MDHEN, CDR2 SYDVKM. The DNA for the CDR3 is TGTGCCAGCAGTTTAACAGACGGCGGGACTGGAAACACCATATATTTT. It specifies CASSLTDGGTGNTIYF.

This clonotype has at least ten counts. The chain couples TRBV20-1 to TRBJ2-1; 10 positions match TRBD2. The ends lost 6 bases at V and 7 bases at J; junction bases unmatched: 9. The CDR3 totals 14 residues. Germline CDR1 DFQATT, CDR2 SNEGSKA (reference sequence). CDR3: CSAIAGGIFNEQFF. The CDR3, as DNA: TGCAGTGCGATAGCGGGAGGCATTTTTAATGAGCAGTTCTTC.

The table lists this clonotype with a few counts. This chain uses TRBV7-2 with TRBJ2-5, with 12 bases that match TRBD2. Germline V gene data show CDR1 as SGHTA and CDR2 as FQGNSA. The CDR3 consists of 15 residues. The V and J ends lost 5 bases and 5 bases, in that order; junction bases with no gene match: 6. Here the CDR3 reads CASSPTSGRRETQYF. The DNA for the CDR3 is TGTGCCAGCAGCCCTACTAGCGGGAGGCGGGAGACCCAGTACTTC.

In its sample, this clonotype was seen many times. The J gene is TRBJ2-5, the V gene TRBV15, with a tentative D call TRBD2 (6 bases). There are 15 residues in the CDR3. With 5 bases removed from V and 1 base from J, the gap between germline ends came to 14 bases. CDR1 and CDR2 (germline): LNHNV, YYDKDF (reference sequence). Written as DNA, the CDR3 is TGTGCCACCAGCGCCCCGCGGGATATCCAAGAGACCCAGTACTTC. It encodes CATSAPRDIQETQYF.

This clonotype came up many times. The genes are TRBV6-4 and TRBJ2-3, with 13 bases matching TRBD2. This CDR3 is 13 amino acids long. Germline V lookup: CDR1 MRHNA, CDR2 SNTAGT. V lost 4 bases to trimming and J lost 8 bases; unmatched junction nucleotides: 0. This chain's CDR3 is CASSGLAGGTQYF. Written as DNA, the CDR3 is TGTGCCAGCAGTGGACTAGCGGGAGGTACGCAGTATTTT.

This clonotype showed up many times. The rearrangement joins TRBV2 to TRBJ2-5; 8 positions agree with TRBD2. The V and J ends lost 5 bases and 2 bases, in that order; junction bases with no gene match: 10. The CDR3 extends over 16 amino acids. Per germline, CDR1 SNHLY and CDR2 FYNNEI. The CDR3 nucleotides read TGTGCCAGCAGTTCAAGGAGGACTAGCCAACAAGAGACCCAGTACTTC. Translated, it gives CASSSRRTSQQETQYF.